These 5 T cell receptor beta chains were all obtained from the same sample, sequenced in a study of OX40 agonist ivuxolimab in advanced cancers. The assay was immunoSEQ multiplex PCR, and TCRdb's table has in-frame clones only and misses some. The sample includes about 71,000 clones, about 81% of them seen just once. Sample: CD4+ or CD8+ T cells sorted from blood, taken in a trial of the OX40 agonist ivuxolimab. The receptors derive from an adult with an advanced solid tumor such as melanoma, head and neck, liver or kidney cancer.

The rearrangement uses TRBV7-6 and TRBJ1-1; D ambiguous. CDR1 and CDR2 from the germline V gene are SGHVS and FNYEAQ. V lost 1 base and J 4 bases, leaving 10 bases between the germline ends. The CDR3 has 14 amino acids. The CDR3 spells CASSLVIRGTEAFF. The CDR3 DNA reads TGTGCCAGCAGCTTAGTGATACGGGGCACTGAAGCTTTCTTT.

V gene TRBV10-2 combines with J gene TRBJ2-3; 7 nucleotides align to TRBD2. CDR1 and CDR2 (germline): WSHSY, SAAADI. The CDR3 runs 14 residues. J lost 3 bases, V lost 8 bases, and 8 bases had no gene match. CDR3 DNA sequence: TGCGCCAGCGGAGGACTAGTCAAAACAGATACGCAGTATTTT. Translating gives CASGGLVKTDTQYF.

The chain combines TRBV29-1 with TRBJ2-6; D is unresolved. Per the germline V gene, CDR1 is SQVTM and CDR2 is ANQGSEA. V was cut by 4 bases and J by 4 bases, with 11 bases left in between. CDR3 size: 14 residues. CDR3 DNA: TGCAGCGTTGGAACCAACTCGGGGGCCAACGTCCTGACTTTC. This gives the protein CSVGTNSGANVLTF.

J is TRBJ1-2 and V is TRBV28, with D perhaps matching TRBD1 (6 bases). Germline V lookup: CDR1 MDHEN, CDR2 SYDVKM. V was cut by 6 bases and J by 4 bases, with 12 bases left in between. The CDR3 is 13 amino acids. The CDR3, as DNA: TGTGCCAGCAGCTCACAGGGTTCCTATGGCTACACCTTC. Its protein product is CASSSQGSYGYTF.

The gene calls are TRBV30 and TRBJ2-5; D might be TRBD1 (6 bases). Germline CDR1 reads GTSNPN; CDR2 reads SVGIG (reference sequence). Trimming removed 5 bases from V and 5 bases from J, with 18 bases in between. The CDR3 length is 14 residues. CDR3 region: CAWARLGDMETQYF. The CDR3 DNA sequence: TGTGCCTGGGCCAGACTGGGGGACATGGAGACCCAGTACTTC. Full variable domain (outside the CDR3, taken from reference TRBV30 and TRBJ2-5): SQTIHQWPATLVQPVGSPLSLECTVEGTSNPNLYWYRQAAGRGLQLLFYSVGIGQISSEVPQNLSASRPQDRQFILSSKKLLLSDSGFYLCAWARLGDMETQYFGPGTRLLVL.